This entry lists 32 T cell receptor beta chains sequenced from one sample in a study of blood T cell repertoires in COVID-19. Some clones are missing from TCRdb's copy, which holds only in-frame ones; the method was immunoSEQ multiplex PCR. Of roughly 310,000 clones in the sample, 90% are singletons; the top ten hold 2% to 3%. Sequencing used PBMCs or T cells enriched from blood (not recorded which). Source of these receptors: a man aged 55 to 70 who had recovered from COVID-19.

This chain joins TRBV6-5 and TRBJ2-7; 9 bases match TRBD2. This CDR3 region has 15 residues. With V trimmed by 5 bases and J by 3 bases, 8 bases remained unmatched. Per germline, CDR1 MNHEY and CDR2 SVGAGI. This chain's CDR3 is CASSPLAGGNYEQYF. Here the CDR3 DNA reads TGTGCCAGCAGTCCACTGGCGGGAGGGAACTACGAGCAGTACTTC.

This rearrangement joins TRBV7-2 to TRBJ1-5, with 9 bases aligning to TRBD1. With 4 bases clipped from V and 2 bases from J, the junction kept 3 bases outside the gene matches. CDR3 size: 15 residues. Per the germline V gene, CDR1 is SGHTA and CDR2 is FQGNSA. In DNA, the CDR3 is TGTGCCAGCAGCTGGAGGGACAGGGGCAATCAGCCCCAGCATTTT. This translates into CASSWRDRGNQPQHF.

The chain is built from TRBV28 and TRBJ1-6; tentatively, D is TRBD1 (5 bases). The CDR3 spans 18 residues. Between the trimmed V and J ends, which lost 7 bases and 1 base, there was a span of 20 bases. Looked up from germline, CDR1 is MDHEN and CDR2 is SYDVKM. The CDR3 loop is CASKSAGTVASYNSPLHF. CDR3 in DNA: TGTGCCAGCAAATCGGCAGGGACTGTAGCGTCCTATAATTCACCCCTCCACTTT.

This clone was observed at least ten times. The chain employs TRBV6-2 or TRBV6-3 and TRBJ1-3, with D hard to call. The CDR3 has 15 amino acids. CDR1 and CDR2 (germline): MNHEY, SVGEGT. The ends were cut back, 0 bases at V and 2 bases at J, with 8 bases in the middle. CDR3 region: CASSYSAEAGNTIYF. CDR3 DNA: TGTGCCAGCAGTTACTCGGCGGAAGCTGGAAACACCATATATTTT.

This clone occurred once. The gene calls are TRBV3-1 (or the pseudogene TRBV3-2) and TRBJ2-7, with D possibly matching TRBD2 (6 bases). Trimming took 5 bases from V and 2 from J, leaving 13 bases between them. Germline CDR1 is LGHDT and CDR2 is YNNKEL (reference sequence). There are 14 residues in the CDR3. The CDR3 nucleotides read TGTGCCAGCAGCTCCTCGAGGAGGGCCTACGAGCAGTACTTC. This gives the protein CASSSSRRAYEQYF.

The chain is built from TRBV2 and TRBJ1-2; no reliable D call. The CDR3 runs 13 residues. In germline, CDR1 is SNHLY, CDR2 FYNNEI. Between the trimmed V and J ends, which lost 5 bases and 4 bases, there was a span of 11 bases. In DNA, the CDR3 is TGTGCCAGCAGTCTCTCGTTCAGCTATGGCTACACCTTC. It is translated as CASSLSFSYGYTF.

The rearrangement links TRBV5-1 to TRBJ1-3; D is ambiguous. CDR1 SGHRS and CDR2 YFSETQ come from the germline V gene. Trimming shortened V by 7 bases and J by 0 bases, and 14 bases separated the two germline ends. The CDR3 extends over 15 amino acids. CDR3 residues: CASFDTADSGNTIYF. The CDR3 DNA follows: TGCGCCAGCTTCGATACAGCCGACTCTGGAAACACCATATATTTT.

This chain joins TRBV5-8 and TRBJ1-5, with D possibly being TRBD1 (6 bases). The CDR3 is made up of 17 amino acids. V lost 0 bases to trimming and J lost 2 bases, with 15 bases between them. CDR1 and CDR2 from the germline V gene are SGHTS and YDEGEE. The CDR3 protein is CASSLEVTGLGNQPQHF. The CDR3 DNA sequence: TGTGCCAGCAGCTTGGAGGTCACAGGGTTAGGCAATCAGCCCCAGCATTTT.

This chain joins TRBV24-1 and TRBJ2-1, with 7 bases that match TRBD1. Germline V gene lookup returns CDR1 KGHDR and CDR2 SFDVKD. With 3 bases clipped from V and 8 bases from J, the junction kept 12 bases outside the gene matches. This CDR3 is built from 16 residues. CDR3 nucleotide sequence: TGTGCCACCAGTGATCCCGGAAGGGGGCTTCGGGATGAGCAGTTCTTC. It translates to CATSDPGRGLRDEQFF.

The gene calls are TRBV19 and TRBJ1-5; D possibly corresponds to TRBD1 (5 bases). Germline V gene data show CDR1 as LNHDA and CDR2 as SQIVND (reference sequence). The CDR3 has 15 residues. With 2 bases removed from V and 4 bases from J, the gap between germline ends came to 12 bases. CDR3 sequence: CASSIPGTGNQPQHF. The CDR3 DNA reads TGTGCCAGTAGTATACCCGGAACAGGTAATCAGCCCCAGCATTTT. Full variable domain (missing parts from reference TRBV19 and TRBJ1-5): DGGITQSPKYLFRKEGQNVTLSCEQNLNHDAMYWYRQDPGQGLRLIYYSQIVNDFQKGDIAEGYSVSREKKESFPLTVTSAQKNPTAFYLCASSIPGTGNQPQHFGDGTRLSIL.

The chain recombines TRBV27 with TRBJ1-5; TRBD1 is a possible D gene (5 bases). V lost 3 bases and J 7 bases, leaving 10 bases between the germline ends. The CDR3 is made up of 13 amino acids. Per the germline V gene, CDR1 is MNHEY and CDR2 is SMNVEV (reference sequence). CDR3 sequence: CASSFGGGQPQHF. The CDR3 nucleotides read TGTGCCAGCAGTTTTGGCGGGGGGCAGCCCCAGCATTTT.

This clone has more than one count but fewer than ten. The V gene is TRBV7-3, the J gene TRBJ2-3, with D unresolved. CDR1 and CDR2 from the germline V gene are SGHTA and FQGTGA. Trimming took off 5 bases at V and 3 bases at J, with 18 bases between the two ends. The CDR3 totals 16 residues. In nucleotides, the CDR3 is TGTGCCAGCAGCCCCGGGTTTGGGTCTGTGACAGATACGCAGTATTTT. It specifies CASSPGFGSVTDTQYF.

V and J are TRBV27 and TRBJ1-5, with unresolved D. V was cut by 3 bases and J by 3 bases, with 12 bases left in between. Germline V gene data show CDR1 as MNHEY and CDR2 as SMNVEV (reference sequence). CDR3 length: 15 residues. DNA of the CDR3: TGTGCCAGCAGTTTTGGCGGAGCCGACAATCAGCCCCAGCATTTT. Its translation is CASSFGGADNQPQHF.

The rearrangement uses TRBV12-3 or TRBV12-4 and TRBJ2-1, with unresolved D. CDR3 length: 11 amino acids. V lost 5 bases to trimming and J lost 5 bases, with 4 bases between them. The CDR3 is CASSTNNEQFF. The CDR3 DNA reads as TGTGCCAGCAGTACTAACAATGAGCAGTTCTTC.

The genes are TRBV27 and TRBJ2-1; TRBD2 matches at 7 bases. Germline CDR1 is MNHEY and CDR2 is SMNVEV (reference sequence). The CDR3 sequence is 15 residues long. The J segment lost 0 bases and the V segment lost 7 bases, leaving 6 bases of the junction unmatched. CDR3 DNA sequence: TGTGCCAGCACCCGCCGGGGGGTCTCCTACAATGAGCAGTTCTTC. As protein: CASTRRGVSYNEQFF.

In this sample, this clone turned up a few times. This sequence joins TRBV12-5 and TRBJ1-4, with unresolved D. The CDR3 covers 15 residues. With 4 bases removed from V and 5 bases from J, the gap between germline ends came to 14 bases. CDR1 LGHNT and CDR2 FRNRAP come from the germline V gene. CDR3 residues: CASGSGDTENEKLFF. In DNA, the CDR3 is TGTGCTAGTGGTTCTGGTGACACTGAGAATGAAAAACTGTTTTTT.

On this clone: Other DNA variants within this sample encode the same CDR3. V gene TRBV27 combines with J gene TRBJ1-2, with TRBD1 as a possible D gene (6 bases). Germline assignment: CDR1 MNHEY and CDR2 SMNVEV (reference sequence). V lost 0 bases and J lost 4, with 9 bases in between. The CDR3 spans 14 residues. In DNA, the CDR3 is TGTGCCAGCAGTTTATCGGCCAGGGGCTATGGCTACACCTTC. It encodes CASSLSARGYGYTF.

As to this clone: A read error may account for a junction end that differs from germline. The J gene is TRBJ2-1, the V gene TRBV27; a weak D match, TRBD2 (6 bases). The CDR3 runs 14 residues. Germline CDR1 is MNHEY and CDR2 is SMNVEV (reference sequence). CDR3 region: CASSLFTDYHEQFF. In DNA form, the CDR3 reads TGTGCCAGCAGTTTATTCACGGACTACCATGAGCAGTTCTTC.

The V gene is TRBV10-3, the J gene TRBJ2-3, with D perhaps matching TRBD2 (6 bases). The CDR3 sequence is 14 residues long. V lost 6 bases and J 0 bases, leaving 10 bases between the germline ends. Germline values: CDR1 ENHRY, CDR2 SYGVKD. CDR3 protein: CAIRSAGSTDTQYF. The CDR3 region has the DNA TGTGCCATCAGGAGCGCGGGAAGCACAGATACGCAGTATTTT.

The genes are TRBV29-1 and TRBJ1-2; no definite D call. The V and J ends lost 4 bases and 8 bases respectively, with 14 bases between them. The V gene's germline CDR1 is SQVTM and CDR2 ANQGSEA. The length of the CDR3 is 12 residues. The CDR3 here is CSVVSGARGYTF. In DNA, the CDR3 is TGCAGCGTTGTCAGCGGAGCTAGGGGCTACACCTTC.

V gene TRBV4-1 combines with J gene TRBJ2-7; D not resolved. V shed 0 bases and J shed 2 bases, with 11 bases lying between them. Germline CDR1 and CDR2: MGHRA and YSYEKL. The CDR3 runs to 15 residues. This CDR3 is CASSQEVLQPYEQYF. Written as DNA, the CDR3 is TGCGCCAGCAGCCAAGAAGTACTACAACCCTACGAGCAGTACTTC.

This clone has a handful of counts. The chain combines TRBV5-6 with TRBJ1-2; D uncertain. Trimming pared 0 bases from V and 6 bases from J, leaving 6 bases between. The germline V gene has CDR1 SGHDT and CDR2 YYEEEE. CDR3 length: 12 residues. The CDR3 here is CASSLVGDGYTF. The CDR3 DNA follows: TGTGCCAGCAGCTTGGTCGGGGATGGCTACACCTTC.

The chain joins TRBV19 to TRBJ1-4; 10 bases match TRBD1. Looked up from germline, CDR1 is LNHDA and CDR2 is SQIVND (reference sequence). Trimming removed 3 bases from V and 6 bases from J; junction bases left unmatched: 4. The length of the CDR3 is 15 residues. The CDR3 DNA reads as TGTGCCAGTAGTATGACGACAGGGGGCTATGAAAAACTGTTTTTT. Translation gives CASSMTTGGYEKLFF.

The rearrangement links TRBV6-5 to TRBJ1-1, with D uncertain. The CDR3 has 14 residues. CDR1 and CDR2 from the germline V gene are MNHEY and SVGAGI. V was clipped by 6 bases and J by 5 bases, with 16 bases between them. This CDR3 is CASSRDRRRTEAFF. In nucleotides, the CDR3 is TGTGCCAGCAGCCGAGACCGAAGGAGGACTGAAGCTTTCTTT.

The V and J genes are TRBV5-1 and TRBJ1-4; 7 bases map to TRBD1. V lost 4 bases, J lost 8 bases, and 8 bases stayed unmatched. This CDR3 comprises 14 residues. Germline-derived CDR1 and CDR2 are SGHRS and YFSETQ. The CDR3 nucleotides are TGCGCCAGCAGCCCCGGGAGGGGGCTCGAAAAACTGTTTTTT. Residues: CASSPGRGLEKLFF.

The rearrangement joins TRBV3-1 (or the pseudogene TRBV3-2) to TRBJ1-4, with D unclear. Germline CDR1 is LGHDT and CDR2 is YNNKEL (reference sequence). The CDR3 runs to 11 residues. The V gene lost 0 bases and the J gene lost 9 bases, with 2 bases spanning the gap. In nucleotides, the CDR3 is TGTGCCAGCAGCCAAGACAAAAAACTGTTTTTT. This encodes CASSQDKKLFF.

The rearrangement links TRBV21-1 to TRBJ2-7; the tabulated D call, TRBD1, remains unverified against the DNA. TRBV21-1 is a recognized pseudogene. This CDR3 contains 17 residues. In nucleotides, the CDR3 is TGTGCCAGCAGCAAAGCGAGACAAGAAACAGCCCCCCACGAGCAGTACTTC. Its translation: CASSKARQETAPHEQYF.

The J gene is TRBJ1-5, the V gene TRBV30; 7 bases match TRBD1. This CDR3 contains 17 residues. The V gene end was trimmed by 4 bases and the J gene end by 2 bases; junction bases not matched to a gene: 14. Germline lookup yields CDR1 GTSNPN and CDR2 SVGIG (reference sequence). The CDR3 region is CAWNSARQGRGNQPQHF. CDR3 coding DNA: TGTGCCTGGAACTCCGCCCGACAGGGCCGGGGCAATCAGCCCCAGCATTTT.

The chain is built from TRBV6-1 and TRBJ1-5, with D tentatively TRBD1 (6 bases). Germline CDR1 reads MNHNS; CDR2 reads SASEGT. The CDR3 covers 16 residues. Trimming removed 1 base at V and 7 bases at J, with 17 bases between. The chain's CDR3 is CASSEVYQGGGQPQHF. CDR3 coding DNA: TGTGCCAGCAGTGAAGTGTATCAGGGTGGGGGCCAGCCCCAGCATTTT.

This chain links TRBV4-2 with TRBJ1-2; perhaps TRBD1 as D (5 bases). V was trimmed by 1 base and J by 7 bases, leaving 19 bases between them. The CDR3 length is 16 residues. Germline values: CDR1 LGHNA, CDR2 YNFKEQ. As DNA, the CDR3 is TGTGCCAGCAGCCAAGGTCGCCAGGGAGGTTTCGGTGGCTACACCTTC. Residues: CASSQGRQGGFGGYTF.

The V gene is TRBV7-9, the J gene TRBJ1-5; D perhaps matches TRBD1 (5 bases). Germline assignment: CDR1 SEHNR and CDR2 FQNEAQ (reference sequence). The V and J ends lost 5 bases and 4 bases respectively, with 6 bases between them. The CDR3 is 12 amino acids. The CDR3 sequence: CASSRGNQPQHF. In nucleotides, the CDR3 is TGTGCCAGCAGCCGGGGGAATCAGCCCCAGCATTTT.

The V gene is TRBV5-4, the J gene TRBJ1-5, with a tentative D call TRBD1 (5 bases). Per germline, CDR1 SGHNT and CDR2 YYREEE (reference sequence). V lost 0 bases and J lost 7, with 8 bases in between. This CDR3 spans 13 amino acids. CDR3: CASSLGGDQPQHF. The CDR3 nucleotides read TGTGCCAGCAGCTTGGGGGGGGACCAGCCCCAGCATTTT.